The entry that follows covers one TCR beta chain sequence. Its specificity is not known. Blood was sampled at baseline, cycle 4 day 1, and cycle 7 day 1. This sample was taken from a study of OX40 agonist ivuxolimab in advanced cancers. The overall study: Ivuxolimab doses were 0.01, 0.1, 0.3, 1.5, 3 or 10 mg/kg every 2 weeks. The group had a mean age of about 60 years, ranged from about 23 to 79, and was 80% to 90% male. Overall study results and limits: At 0.1-3.0 mg/kg, partial responders had clonal expansion among the lowest observed.

The length of the CDR3 is 16 residues. CDR1 SGHVS and CDR2 FQNEAQ come from the germline V gene. V was trimmed by 7 bases and J by 0 bases, leaving 16 bases between them. Sequencing was performed with immunoSEQ multiplex PCR; in TCRdb, only in-frame clones are kept and a portion is missing. The data contain 65,000 to 95,000 clones, approximately 80% of them seen just once; the ten biggest clones take up more than 0.5%. This TCR came from an adult with an advanced solid tumor such as melanoma, head and neck, liver or kidney cancer. The material was CD4+ or CD8+ T cells sorted from blood, obtained in a trial of the OX40 agonist ivuxolimab. The chain links TRBV7-8 to TRBJ2-4, with D maybe TRBD2 (7 bases). The CDR3 DNA sequence: TGTGCCAGCACCACAGGGTGGGGGGGAGCCAAAAACATTCAGTACTTC. Protein sequence: CASTTGWGGAKNIQYF.